The 27 T cell receptor beta chains presented below share a single source sample, sequenced in a study of cytomegalovirus exposure and HLA in healthy donors. Use of 60 Vbeta and 13 Jbeta primers characterized the PCR. The assay was immunoSEQ multiplex PCR, and TCRdb's table has in-frame clones only and misses some. There are fewer than 200,000 clones in the sample; roughly 79% occur only once, and approximately 4.4% lies in the top ten. Sequencing input: PBMCs. These receptors were collected from a woman under 30 in good health and CMV-seropositive.

V and J are TRBV6-5 and TRBJ1-6; TRBD1 aligns across 10 bases. V was pared by 7 bases and J by 14 bases, with 11 bases of the junction left unmatched. Germline loops: CDR1 MNHEY, CDR2 SVGAGI. The length of the CDR3 is 14 residues. The CDR3 sequence: CASTPGQGTQALHF. CDR3 sequence (DNA): TGTGCCAGCACGCCGGGACAGGGGACACAAGCCCTCCACTTT.

This clone was found a few times. This chain joins TRBV6-6 and TRBJ1-2, with 11 positions matching TRBD1. Germline V gene sequence: CDR1 MNHNY, CDR2 SVGAGI (reference sequence). The J segment lost 6 bases and the V segment lost 6 bases, leaving 3 bases of the junction unmatched. CDR3 length: 13 amino acids. CDR3 in DNA: TGTGCCAGCAGCTGGGACAGGGGGAATGGCTACACCTTC. It translates to CASSWDRGNGYTF.

This clone was recorded a few times. V gene TRBV30 combines with J gene TRBJ2-6; D call uncertain. Trimming left V 7 bases short and J 0 bases short, with 16 bases between. This CDR3 contains 16 residues. In germline, CDR1 is GTSNPN, CDR2 SVGIG (reference sequence). The CDR3 nucleotides read TGTGCCTCGGTGTTTCTTCAATTCTCTGGGGCCAACGTCCTGACTTTC. Protein sequence: CASVFLQFSGANVLTF. Full variable domain (outside the CDR3, taken from reference TRBV30 and TRBJ2-6): SQTIHQWPATLVQPVGSPLSLECTVEGTSNPNLYWYRQAAGRGLQLLFYSVGIGQISSEVPQNLSASRPQDRQFILSSKKLLLSDSGFYLCASVFLQFSGANVLTFGAGSRLTVL.

Concerning this clone: Compared with germline, one end of the junction differs, possibly owing to a read error. The chain employs TRBV6-5 and TRBJ2-7; TRBD1 matches at 8 bases. Looked up from germline, CDR1 is MNHEY and CDR2 is SVGAGI. The CDR3 runs 13 residues. CDR3 loop: CASCRGQAAREDF. CDR3 in DNA: TGTGCCAGCTGTAGGGGACAGGCAGCCCGAGAGGACTTC.

The chain couples TRBV18 to TRBJ2-7; 7 bases are a match to TRBD2. The CDR3 consists of 13 residues. Losses at the gene ends were 1 base for V and 4 bases for J; bases not matched to a gene: 1. Germline V gene lookup returns CDR1 KGHSH and CDR2 LQKENI. DNA for the CDR3: TGTGCCAGCTCACCACGGGGGGGTTACGAGCAGTACTTC. Encoded protein: CASSPRGGYEQYF.

The rearrangement joins TRBV5-1 to TRBJ2-2; D possibly corresponds to TRBD2 (6 bases). Germline CDR1 and CDR2: SGHRS and YFSETQ. This CDR3 is built from 16 residues. V lost 2 bases to trimming and J lost 0 bases, with 11 bases between them. The chain's CDR3 is CASSFSGHANTGELFF. The DNA for the CDR3 is TGCGCCAGCAGCTTTAGCGGCCACGCGAACACCGGGGAGCTGTTTTTT.

The CDR3 DNA reads TGTGCCAGCAGGAAAAGGACAGGGGGCTTGAACACCGGGGAGCTGTTTTTT. This sequence encodes CASRKRTGGLNTGELFF. This sequence joins TRBV27 and TRBJ2-2; TRBD1 agrees at 11 bases. CDR1 and CDR2 from the germline V gene are MNHEY and SMNVEV (reference sequence). The length of the CDR3 is 17 residues. With 6 bases clipped from V and 1 base from J, the junction kept 7 bases outside the gene matches.

This chain uses TRBV5-1 with TRBJ1-1, with D possibly TRBD1 on 6 matching bases. Germline V CDR1 and CDR2: SGHRS, YFSETQ. V lost 2 bases and J 5 bases, leaving 16 bases between the germline ends. The CDR3 spans 15 residues. CDR3 nucleotide sequence: TGCGCCAGCAGCTTCCCTTCGGGGGGGCAAACTGAAGCTTTCTTT. It codes for CASSFPSGGQTEAFF. The full variable domain, completed using reference TRBV5-1 and TRBJ1-1, is KAGVTQTPRYLIKTRGQQVTLSCSPISGHRSVSWYQQTPGQGLQFLFEYFSETQRNKGNFPGRFSGRQFSNSRSEMNVSTLELGDSALYLCASSFPSGGQTEAFFGQGTRLTVV.

J is TRBJ1-1 and V is TRBV28, with 12 positions matching TRBD1. CDR3 length: 17 residues. V shed 3 bases and J 4 bases; nucleotides not matched to a gene: 9. Germline V gene lookup returns CDR1 MDHEN and CDR2 SYDVKM. CDR3 region: CASSFFGTGGLGTEAFF. The CDR3 nucleotides read TGTGCCAGCAGTTTCTTCGGGACAGGGGGCTTGGGCACTGAAGCTTTCTTT.

This clone was counted a single time. The J gene is TRBJ1-1, the V gene TRBV6-5, with 7 bases fitting TRBD1. Per germline, CDR1 MNHEY and CDR2 SVGAGI. The junction had 5 bases not matched to a gene; V was cut back by 8 bases and J by 8 bases. There are 11 residues in the CDR3. CDR3 residues: CASGRGREAFF. The CDR3 DNA reads TGTGCCAGCGGAAGGGGGCGCGAAGCTTTCTTT.

V usage is TRBV25-1 and J usage is TRBJ1-4; a possible D gene is TRBD1 (5 bases). Germline CDR1 MGHDK, CDR2 SYGVNS. Trimming left V 8 bases short and J 0 bases short, with 10 bases between. The CDR3 runs 14 residues. Here the CDR3 reads CASGPTATNEKLFF. Written as DNA, the CDR3 is TGTGCCAGCGGTCCGACAGCAACTAATGAAAAACTGTTTTTT.

The chain combines TRBV19 with TRBJ1-5; 7 bases are shared with TRBD1. The CDR3 has 15 residues. Losses at the gene ends were 8 bases for V and 0 bases for J; bases not matched to a gene: 7. Germline lookup yields CDR1 LNHDA and CDR2 SQIVND (reference sequence). The CDR3, as DNA: TGTGCCAGTCAACGCAGGGGGGATAGCAATCAGCCCCAGCATTTT. Amino acid sequence: CASQRRGDSNQPQHF.

The chain carries TRBV6-1 and TRBJ2-7; tentatively, D is TRBD1 (7 bases). Germline assignment: CDR1 MNHNS and CDR2 SASEGT. This CDR3 comprises 15 residues. V dropped 2 bases and J dropped 4 bases, with 15 bases sitting between them. The CDR3 is CASSEIQGGRYEQYF. Here the CDR3 DNA reads TGTGCCAGCAGTGAAATCCAGGGGGGTAGGTACGAGCAGTACTTC.

V is TRBV10-3 and J is TRBJ2-7; the D is unclear. V was clipped by 2 bases and J by 4 bases, with 9 bases between them. Per germline, CDR1 ENHRY and CDR2 SYGVKD. This CDR3 region has 13 residues. Here the CDR3 reads CAISELVTYEQYF. The DNA of the CDR3 is TGTGCCATCAGTGAGCTTGTGACTTACGAGCAGTACTTC.

The CDR3 DNA reads as TGCGCCAGCAGCTCGACAGGGGGCCTCTACAATGAGCAGTTCTTC. Translating gives CASSSTGGLYNEQFF. V usage is TRBV5-1 and J usage is TRBJ2-1; 10 bases agree with TRBD1. The CDR3 totals 15 residues. Germline CDR1 and CDR2: SGHRS and YFSETQ. With 3 bases clipped from V and 3 bases from J, the junction kept 3 bases outside the gene matches.

The chain carries TRBV5-1 and TRBJ2-1; possibly TRBD2 for D (5 bases). V was shortened by 0 bases and J by 8 bases, with 12 bases between the two germline ends. The CDR3 contains 14 residues. Germline CDR1 and CDR2: SGHRS and YFSETQ. The CDR3 coding sequence is TGCGCCAGCAGCTTGGCGGGGATGTGGGATGAGCAGTTCTTC. Protein: CASSLAGMWDEQFF.

The chain uses TRBV19 and TRBJ2-7, with 7 bases that match TRBD1. The CDR3 is made up of 13 amino acids. The germline V gene encodes CDR1 LNHDA and CDR2 SQIVND (reference sequence). J lost 1 base, V lost 5 bases, and 2 bases had no gene match. CDR3 coding DNA: TGTGCCAGTAGTTGGGACAGATCCTACGAGCAGTACTTC. It specifies CASSWDRSYEQYF.

The chain recombines TRBV4-1 with TRBJ2-5, with a possible D match to TRBD1 (5 bases). The J call is doubtful: the DNA matches TRBJ2-7 better. This CDR3 comprises 13 residues. Germline-derived CDR1 and CDR2 are MGHRA and YSYEKL. The CDR3, as DNA: TGCGCCAGCAGCCCCGACAGATCCTACGAGCAGTACTTC. Its translation is CASSPDRSYEQYF.

In its sample, this clone was seen once. V usage is TRBV6-1 and J usage is TRBJ1-1, with D possibly matching TRBD1 (5 bases). Looked up from germline, CDR1 is MNHNS and CDR2 is SASEGT. CDR3 length: 16 residues. V dropped 0 bases and J dropped 6 bases, with 17 bases sitting between them. The CDR3 spells CASSEATALWDAEAFF. The CDR3 DNA reads as TGTGCCAGCAGTGAAGCGACAGCACTTTGGGATGCTGAAGCTTTCTTT.

This sequence joins TRBV6-1 and TRBJ1-5; a weak D match, TRBD1 (6 bases). Germline V gene lookup returns CDR1 MNHNS and CDR2 SASEGT. CDR3 length: 18 residues. V lost 1 base to trimming and J lost 5 bases, with 21 bases between them. The CDR3 sequence: CASSEVWYRGARDQPQHF. The CDR3 DNA is TGTGCCAGCAGTGAAGTTTGGTACCGGGGGGCGCGGGATCAGCCCCAGCATTTT.

This rearrangement joins TRBV4-1 to TRBJ2-4; TRBD2 might be the D (8 bases). Trimming removed 2 bases at V and 8 bases at J, with 19 bases between. Per the germline V gene, CDR1 is MGHRA and CDR2 is YSYEKL. The CDR3 is 16 amino acids. The CDR3 is CASSQQTGTAGDIQYF. CDR3 nucleotide sequence: TGCGCCAGCAGCCAACAAACCGGGACAGCGGGAGACATTCAGTACTTC.

The chain couples TRBV10-3 to TRBJ2-1; 10 bases are shared with TRBD2. Per the germline V gene, CDR1 is ENHRY and CDR2 is SYGVKD. Trimming took 7 bases from V and 5 from J; bases not matched to a gene: 5. The CDR3 is made up of 14 amino acids. CDR3 amino acids: CAIKLAGDHNEQFF. The DNA for the CDR3 is TGTGCCATCAAGCTAGCGGGGGACCACAATGAGCAGTTCTTC.

The chain uses TRBV7-6 and TRBJ2-1, with 7 bases that match TRBD1. The length of the CDR3 is 17 residues. The germline gives CDR1 SGHVS, CDR2 FNYEAQ. V lost 0 bases to trimming and J lost 7 bases; unmatched junction nucleotides: 12. The CDR3 region is CASSLARGGVTRNEQFF. The CDR3 DNA reads TGTGCCAGCAGCTTAGCGCGAGGGGGCGTGACGAGGAATGAGCAGTTCTTC.

The J gene is TRBJ1-2, the V gene TRBV2; tentatively, D is TRBD1 (5 bases). The CDR3 runs 13 residues. Trimming took off 8 bases at V and 3 bases at J, with 13 bases between the two ends. Germline CDR1 reads SNHLY; CDR2 reads FYNNEI. CDR3 amino acids: CASGNQGHYGYTF. The CDR3 DNA reads TGTGCCAGCGGGAACCAGGGCCACTATGGCTACACCTTC.

The CDR3, as DNA: TGTGCCAGCAGCTCGCTAGCCCTCTACGAGCAGTACTTC. Translated: CASSSLALYEQYF. J is TRBJ2-7 and V is TRBV6-5; tentatively, D is TRBD2 (5 bases). The germline V and J ends were trimmed by 6 bases and 3 bases, with 12 bases remaining between them. Germline-derived CDR1 and CDR2 are MNHEY and SVGAGI. The CDR3 spans 13 residues.

The chain employs TRBV28 and TRBJ2-5; D is perhaps TRBD2 (6 bases). Trimming shortened V by 1 base and J by 5 bases, and 14 bases separated the two germline ends. This CDR3 comprises 15 residues. Germline V gene sequence: CDR1 MDHEN, CDR2 SYDVKM. CDR3 region: CASSLYGVAGETQYF. As DNA, the CDR3 is TGTGCCAGCAGTTTATACGGGGTGGCGGGGGAGACCCAGTACTTC.

Only a few counts were recorded for this clone. V and J are TRBV7-9 and TRBJ1-2, with D unclear. The V end was cut by 5 bases, the J end by 4 bases, with 17 bases between. Germline CDR1 and CDR2: SEHNR and FQNEAQ (reference sequence). This CDR3 region has 15 residues. CDR3 sequence reads: CASSPPGSPGYGYTF. The CDR3 DNA is TGTGCCAGCAGCCCACCTGGAAGTCCGGGCTATGGCTACACCTTC.